This T cell receptor (beta chain) was documented in a study of T cells in narcolepsy. Study-level information: Enrolled donors included narcolepsy type 1 or type 2 patients and healthy controls.

Trimming cost V 8 bases and J 0 bases; bases outside gene matches: 5. CDR3 length: 14 residues. Germline CDR1 reads SGHNT; CDR2 reads YYREEE (reference sequence). The assay was immunoSEQ multiplex PCR, and TCRdb's table has in-frame clones only and misses some. The data contain tens of thousands of clones, approximately 85% of them seen just once; the ten biggest clones take up around 2.5%. The sequence came from a human donor with narcolepsy. Sequenced material: CD45RA- memory CD4+ T cells from PBMCs. The chain carries TRBV5-4 and TRBJ2-1; TRBD1 agrees at 7 bases. CDR3 loop: CASHGQDSYNEQFF. The DNA of the CDR3 is TGTGCCAGTCATGGACAGGACTCCTACAATGAGCAGTTCTTC.